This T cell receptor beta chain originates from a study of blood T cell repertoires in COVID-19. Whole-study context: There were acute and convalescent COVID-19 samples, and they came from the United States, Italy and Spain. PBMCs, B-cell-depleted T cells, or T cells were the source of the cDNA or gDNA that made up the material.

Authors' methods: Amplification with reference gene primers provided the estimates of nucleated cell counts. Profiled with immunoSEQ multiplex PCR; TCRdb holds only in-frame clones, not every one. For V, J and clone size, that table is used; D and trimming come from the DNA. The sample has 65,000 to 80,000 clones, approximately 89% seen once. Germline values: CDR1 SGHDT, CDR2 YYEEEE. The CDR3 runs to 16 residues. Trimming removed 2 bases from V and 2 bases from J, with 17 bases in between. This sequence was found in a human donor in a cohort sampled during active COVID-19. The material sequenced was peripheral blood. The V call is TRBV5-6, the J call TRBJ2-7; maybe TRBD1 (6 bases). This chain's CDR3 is CASSFWSGTRAYEQYF. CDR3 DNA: TGTGCCAGCAGCTTCTGGTCAGGGACAAGAGCCTACGAGCAGTACTTC.